The 13 T cell receptor beta chains below were found in one sample sequenced in a study of control samples from healthy donors and cancer patients. Sequencing was performed with immunoSEQ multiplex PCR; in TCRdb, only in-frame clones are kept and a portion is missing. The sample carries 90,000 to 100,000 clones, around three quarters recorded once. Sequencing input: blood. Receptors were obtained from a woman in her thirties in good health.

The chain recombines TRBV9 with TRBJ2-7; 7 bases match TRBD1. Per the germline V gene, CDR1 is SGDLS and CDR2 is YYNGEE. The CDR3 spans 13 residues. The V gene end was trimmed by 3 bases and the J gene end by 5 bases; junction bases not matched to a gene: 5. The CDR3 is CASSARQGDEQYF. The DNA of the CDR3 is TGTGCCAGCAGCGCCCGACAGGGAGACGAGCAGTACTTC.

The V and J genes are TRBV7-2 and TRBJ2-3; either TRBD1 or TRBD2 may fit D (5 bases each). Germline values: CDR1 SGHTA, CDR2 FQGNSA. This CDR3 has 16 amino acids. Trimming shortened V by 5 bases and J by 0 bases, and 15 bases separated the two germline ends. As DNA, the CDR3 is TGTGCCAGCAGCCCGGCCGGGGCCTTTAGCACAGATACGCAGTATTTT. Its translation is CASSPAGAFSTDTQYF.

The gene calls are TRBV7-2 and TRBJ1-6, with D perhaps TRBD1 (5 bases). The V end lost 7 bases, the J end lost 9 bases, and 16 bases lay between the germline ends. This CDR3 is 14 amino acids long. In germline, CDR1 is SGHTA, CDR2 FQGNSA. CDR3 protein: CASIPPGRGSPLHF. The CDR3 nucleotides are TGTGCCAGCATCCCCCCGGGGCGCGGTTCACCCCTCCACTTT.

The rearrangement links TRBV7-9 to TRBJ1-4, with 7 bases identical to TRBD1. Trimming cost V 5 bases and J 0 bases; bases outside gene matches: 12. Per germline, CDR1 SEHNR and CDR2 FQNEAQ (reference sequence). The CDR3 spans 18 residues. CDR3: CASSPRQGGFATNEKLFF. CDR3 DNA sequence: TGTGCCAGCAGCCCACGACAGGGCGGATTTGCAACTAATGAAAAACTGTTTTTT.

The V call is TRBV29-1, the J call TRBJ1-4; D ambiguous. V was shortened by 6 bases and J by 6 bases, with 17 bases between the two germline ends. Germline CDR1 and CDR2: SQVTM and ANQGSEA. This CDR3 comprises 14 residues. CDR3: CSVWDSGKDEKLFF. The CDR3 DNA reads as TGCAGCGTGTGGGATTCCGGGAAGGATGAAAAACTGTTTTTT. Combining the CDR3 with reference TRBV29-1 and TRBJ1-4 gives the whole variable domain SAVISQKPSRDICQRGTSLTIQCQVDSQVTMMFWYRQQPGQSLTLIATANQGSEATYESGFVIDKFPISRPNLTFSTLTVSNMSPEDSSIYLCSVWDSGKDEKLFFGSGTQLSVL.

This clone turned up a few times. The rearrangement uses TRBV11-2 and TRBJ2-1, with 8 bases fitting TRBD2. The V gene's germline CDR1 is SGHAT and CDR2 FQNNGV. Trimming at V came to 5 bases and at J to 6 bases, leaving 9 bases not matched to a gene. CDR3 size: 15 residues. CDR3: CASSPAGTRGNEQFF. CDR3 sequence (DNA): TGTGCCAGCAGCCCGGCCGGGACTAGGGGCAATGAGCAGTTCTTC.

The chain couples TRBV30 to TRBJ1-1, with D uncertain. The CDR3 length is 15 residues. Germline CDR1 and CDR2: GTSNPN and SVGIG (reference sequence). V gave up 4 bases and J gave up 0 bases, with 15 bases separating them. DNA for the CDR3: TGTGCCTGGAACCCTGGGCCGGTTATGAACACTGAAGCTTTCTTT. Its protein product is CAWNPGPVMNTEAFF.

This clone was seen a few times. This chain joins TRBV5-4 and TRBJ1-2; a possible D gene is TRBD1 (6 bases). The germline V and J ends were trimmed by 4 bases and 5 bases, with 12 bases remaining between them. CDR3 length: 13 amino acids. Germline V gene data show CDR1 as SGHNT and CDR2 as YYREEE (reference sequence). The CDR3 DNA sequence: TGTGCCAGCAGCACCTACGGACAGTATGGCTACACCTTC. Protein: CASSTYGQYGYTF.

The V gene is TRBV5-1, the J gene TRBJ2-3; 9 nucleotides line up with TRBD2. Germline V gene sequence: CDR1 SGHRS, CDR2 YFSETQ. The CDR3 covers 15 residues. Trimming removed 3 bases from V and 5 bases from J; junction bases left unmatched: 7. CDR3 residues: CASSSVAGEIDTQYF. Here the CDR3 DNA reads TGCGCCAGCAGCTCGGTAGCGGGGGAGATAGATACGCAGTATTTT. The full variable domain, completed using reference TRBV5-1 and TRBJ2-3, is KAGVTQTPRYLIKTRGQQVTLSCSPISGHRSVSWYQQTPGQGLQFLFEYFSETQRNKGNFPGRFSGRQFSNSRSEMNVSTLELGDSALYLCASSSVAGEIDTQYFGPGTRLTVL.

The chain couples TRBV30 to TRBJ1-6; D remains ambiguous. The germline V gene has CDR1 GTSNPN and CDR2 SVGIG (reference sequence). With 4 bases removed from V and 5 bases from J, the gap between germline ends came to 15 bases. This CDR3 contains 15 residues. The DNA of the CDR3 is TGTGCCTGGAAAAGAGGGAGGATCGATAATTCACCCCTCCACTTT. Amino acids: CAWKRGRIDNSPLHF. The entire variable domain, with the rest obtained from reference TRBV30 and TRBJ1-6, is as follows: SQTIHQWPATLVQPVGSPLSLECTVEGTSNPNLYWYRQAAGRGLQLLFYSVGIGQISSEVPQNLSASRPQDRQFILSSKKLLLSDSGFYLCAWKRGRIDNSPLHFGNGTRLTVT.

The genes are TRBV29-1 and TRBJ1-1, with D uncertain. The V end lost 4 bases, the J end lost 6 bases, and 15 bases lay between the germline ends. This CDR3 has 13 amino acids. Per germline, CDR1 SQVTM and CDR2 ANQGSEA. DNA of the CDR3: TGCAGCGTTGTCAATCGGCTAGTCGCTGAAGCTTTCTTT. It translates to CSVVNRLVAEAFF.

This chain uses TRBV5-4 with TRBJ2-4; D is possibly TRBD2 (6 bases). The CDR3 is 15 amino acids. CDR1 SGHNT and CDR2 YYREEE come from the germline V gene (reference sequence). V lost 2 bases, J lost 3 bases, and 12 bases lay in between. The DNA of the CDR3 is TGTGCCAGCAGCTTTGCATCGCGGGGCAAAAACATTCAGTACTTC. Translated: CASSFASRGKNIQYF.

J is TRBJ1-2 and V is TRBV2; TRBD1 matches at 9 bases. The junction had 7 bases not matched to a gene; V was cut back by 5 bases and J by 6 bases. Germline V lookup: CDR1 SNHLY, CDR2 FYNNEI. This CDR3 has 14 residues. CDR3 in amino acids: CASSQDRGVNGYTF. As DNA, the CDR3 is TGTGCCAGCAGTCAAGACAGGGGGGTTAATGGCTACACCTTC.